The T cell receptor beta chain described here comes from a study of blood T cell repertoires in COVID-19. On the study more broadly: The United States, Italy and Spain provided the acute and convalescent COVID-19 samples. PBMCs, B-cell-depleted T cells, or T cells provided the cDNA or gDNA that made up the material.

Methods used by the authors: Estimated nucleated cell counts came from reference gene primer amplification. Data came from immunoSEQ multiplex PCR; TCRdb stores just in-frame clones and leaves some out. Clone size and the V and J calls come from that table; the DNA yielded D and trimming. The sample has more than 95,000 clones, 70% to 90% seen once; the top ten hold about 3%. Sample: peripheral blood. The source is a human donor in a cohort sampled during active COVID-19.

The CDR3 nucleotides read TGTGCTAGTGGAAAGACTAGCGGGGGGGCCCTTTACCAAGAGACCCAGTACTTC. This sequence encodes CASGKTSGGALYQETQYF. The chain recombines TRBV12-5 with TRBJ2-5; 14 bases are a match to TRBD2. This CDR3 has 18 amino acids. The V gene's germline CDR1 is LGHNT and CDR2 FRNRAP. V shed 6 bases, J shed 0 bases, and the junction held 9 bases outside the gene matches.